This is a list of T cell receptor beta chains from one sample in a study of ipilimumab plus nivolumab after autologous stem cell transplantation. Assay: immunoSEQ multiplex PCR; the TCRdb copy retains only in-frame clones and omits some. The sample has tens of thousands of clones; approximately 86% are singletons. The source was PBMCs, collected in a trial of ipilimumab plus nivolumab as post-transplant consolidation. The receptors were sampled from a male donor with diffuse large B-cell lymphoma. Both conserved end residues are part of each CDR3.

cdr3_length,v_call,cdr3_aa
14,TRBV7-2,CASRTGGRDQPQHF
12,TRBV5-4,CASTRGTDTQYF
15,TRBV27,CASSLQGGGYNEQFF
13,TRBV7-3,CASSFGPYNEQFF
15,TRBV30,CAWSARGQGNQPQHF
13,TRBV6-5,CASSSTGGRRLFF
17,TRBV22-1,CPGSRRSEQSRANVLTF
17,TRBV19,CASSPSTGTGIQGGYTF
14,TRBV2,CASSPRAGTGELFF
20,TRBV4-1,CASSQGPPDRVVSGANVLTF
14,TRBV11-1,CASSPGLIRGTQYF
14,TRBV4-1,CASSHGDQVYGYTF
17,TRBV2,CASSELDWTGGDYGYTF
15,TRBV6-1,CASSEEFWEQETQYF
13,TRBV7-2,CASIPQVLGTQYF
16,TRBV11-3,CASSLVEGDTTGELFF
16,TRBV11-2,CASSSSGPFSYNEQFF
14,TRBV19,CASSGQTNTGELFF
16,TRBV2,CASSEGGGGSYNEQFF
14,TRBV5-1,CASSPRADTGELFF
13,TRBV10-2,CASSDFLNQPQHF
14,TRBV7-9,CASSPGQGVDEQFF
16,TRBV5-1,CASSLGAYYSYNEQFF
14,TRBV27,CASSLRGETFEQYF
11,TRBV9,CASRLFYEQYF
16,TRBV12-5,CASGLGQSSTNEKLFF
16,TRBV7-2,CASSPNSGGAVYEQYF
13,TRBV7-3,CASSSDRGETQYF
15,TRBV2,CASTPERGGLETQYF
14,TRBV18,CASSPPSGQETQYF
16,TRBV5-6,CASSLGRGRSNQPQHF
14,TRBV7-3,CASSLTANTGELFF
19,TRBV5-1,CASSLARRALNTSQETQYF
17,TRBV5-1,CASSLVQSPATYNEQFF
15,TRBV19,CASRWTGVNTGELFF
14,TRBV5-1,CASKLDSSGNTIYF
18,TRBV11-2,CASSSGLAGVAFTDTQYF
14,TRBV7-9,CASRGQGTPYEQYF
14,TRBV29-1,CSVSTILGDNEQFF
17,TRBV4-1,CASSPITRGHFDSPLHF
13,TRBV6-5,CASSSARNSPLHF
16,TRBV6-1,CASSETAGGYPLRQYF